The 13 T cell receptor beta chains below were found in one sample sequenced in a study of post-analysis software for immune sequencing data (dated by TCRdb to between 2015 and 2017). Results and caveats for the whole study, not just this receptor: Patients showed significantly higher frequencies than controls for 4 or 5 TRBV segments, among them TRBV5-6, TRBV5-1 and TRBV20-1.

The receptor library was made with PCR. The run used an Illumina HiSeq 2500. To reduce PCR and sequencing biases, unique molecular identifiers were incorporated into the TCR beta cDNA libraries. Starting from the raw public reads, TCRdb applied fastp trimming at Q25, assembled clones with MiXCR and retained in-frame beta chains. Rows are combined by CDR3 protein, so each entry shows the most common genes and DNA. Across this sample there are approximately 460,000 distinct CDR3 sequences, with roughly 45% seen only once. The top ten constitute around an eighth of the sample. Antigens for these TCRs are unknown. The sample taken for sequencing was blood. These receptors all come from a girl aged 5-17 years with multiple sclerosis.

This clonotype was observed a few times. The rearrangement joins TRBV4-3 to TRBJ2-3, with D unresolved. Trimming shortened V by 0 bases and J by 7 bases, and 20 bases separated the two germline ends. The CDR3 sequence is 17 residues long. The germline CDR1 and CDR2 sequences are LGHNA and YSLEER. CDR3 sequence (DNA): TGCGCCAGCAGCCAAGATCCACCGGGCTCGAAAGGCAATACGCAGTATTTT. Residues: CASSQDPPGSKGNTQYF.

The table lists this clonotype with a few counts. J is TRBJ2-1 and V is TRBV20-1; TRBD1 matches at 7 bases. Trimming cost V 7 bases and J 5 bases; bases outside gene matches: 8. Germline-derived CDR1 and CDR2 are DFQATT and SNEGSKA (reference sequence). The CDR3 is 13 residues long. CDR3 loop: CSVTQDRDNEQFF. Written as DNA, the CDR3 is TGCAGTGTCACGCAAGACAGGGACAATGAGCAGTTCTTC.

This clonotype has a handful of counts. The V call is TRBV5-5, the J call TRBJ2-1; perhaps TRBD1 as D (6 bases). V was pared by 10 bases and J by 10 bases, with 18 bases between. The CDR3 loop spans 12 amino acids. Per the germline V gene, CDR1 is SGHKS and CDR2 is YYEKEE (reference sequence). The CDR3 nucleotides are TGTGCCGGGTCATCAGGGGACCGGGAGCAGTTCTTC. Its translation is CAGSSGDREQFF.

This chain connects TRBV20-1 to TRBJ2-3; D perhaps matches TRBD1 (5 bases). There are 15 residues in the CDR3. Per germline, CDR1 DFQATT and CDR2 SNEGSKA (reference sequence). With 3 bases removed from V and 6 bases from J, the gap between germline ends came to 19 bases. CDR3 DNA sequence: TGCAGTGCTAGGCAGGGCCCAGACCCCTGGGATACGCAGTATTTT. Protein product: CSARQGPDPWDTQYF.

This clonotype occurred once. This CDR3 reads CASSPTRGGDEQYF. CDR3 coding DNA: TGTGCCAGCAGCCCAACACGGGGAGGAGACGAGCAGTACTTC. V usage is TRBV3-1 and J usage is TRBJ2-7; TRBD2 is a possible D gene (6 bases). Trimming cost V 4 bases and J 5 bases, with 15 bases left between them. The CDR3 runs to 14 residues. Germline CDR1 is LGHDT and CDR2 is YNNKEL (reference sequence).

This chain joins TRBV10-3 and TRBJ1-4, with D unclear. Looked up from germline, CDR1 is ENHRY and CDR2 is SYGVKD. Trimming took 0 bases from V and 0 from J, leaving 5 bases between them. The CDR3 is 15 amino acids. The CDR3 region has the DNA TGTGCCATCAGTGAGTCGCGGTCAACTAATGAAAAACTGTTTTTT. Its protein is CAISESRSTNEKLFF.

The sample holds a few counts of this clonotype. CDR3 protein: CASRPSRTNEKLFF. CDR3 sequence (DNA): TGTGCCAGCAGGCCCTCGAGAACTAATGAAAAACTGTTTTTT. The J gene is TRBJ1-4, the V gene TRBV12-3 or TRBV12-4; D remains ambiguous. Trimming cost V 6 bases and J 1 base, with 9 bases left between them. This CDR3 has 14 amino acids.

The chain carries TRBV7-2 and TRBJ1-5; D gene unclear. The ends were cut back, 2 bases at V and 1 base at J, with 9 bases in the middle. The germline V gene has CDR1 SGHTA and CDR2 FQGNSA. The CDR3 runs to 15 residues. In DNA, the CDR3 is TGTGCCAGCAGCTTATCGCTCCGGAGCAATCAGCCCCAGCATTTT. Protein sequence: CASSLSLRSNQPQHF.

Concerning this clonotype: The junction shows a germline mismatch at one end, possibly a read error. The chain links TRBV10-2 to TRBJ2-1; perhaps TRBD2 as D (5 bases). Per the germline V gene, CDR1 is WSHSY and CDR2 is SAAADI. The CDR3 length is 16 residues. Here the CDR3 reads CASRESELSPWETQFF. CDR3 nucleotide sequence: TGCGCCAGCAGAGAGTCAGAGCTTTCTCCATGGGAGACCCAGTTCTTC.

For this clonotype: An end of the junction does not agree with germline; a read error may underlie this. The chain combines TRBV15 with TRBJ1-1; 9 nucleotides line up with TRBD1. The CDR3 sequence is 15 residues long. The V gene's germline CDR1 is LNHNV and CDR2 YYDKDF (reference sequence). The CDR3 bases are TGTGCCACCAGCAGCCCCGGGACAGGGAGTACTGGAGCTTTCTTT. This codes for CATSSPGTGSTGAFF.

In this sample, this clonotype turned up a few times. V and J are TRBV10-1 and TRBJ1-1; D unclear. The CDR3 totals 13 residues. The V gene lost 0 bases and the J gene lost 1 base, with 3 bases spanning the gap. Germline V gene sequence: CDR1 WNHNN, CDR2 SYGVQD (reference sequence). CDR3 region: CASSESGNTEAFF. The CDR3 DNA sequence: TGCGCCAGCAGTGAGTCGGGGAACACTGAAGCTTTCTTT.

The chain couples TRBV25-1 to TRBJ2-1, with TRBD2 as a possible D gene (5 bases). Germline CDR1 is MGHDK and CDR2 is SYGVNS. The CDR3 has 15 amino acids. Trimming pared 3 bases from V and 6 bases from J, leaving 15 bases between. The CDR3 sequence: CASSEMRGLINEQFF. The CDR3 coding sequence is TGTGCCAGCAGTGAGATGCGTGGACTCATCAATGAGCAGTTCTTC.

The chain couples TRBV29-1 to TRBJ2-7, with 9 bases that match TRBD1. Per the germline V gene, CDR1 is SQVTM and CDR2 is ANQGSEA. V trimming: 0 bases; J trimming: 4 bases; junction bases outside the gene matches: 10. The CDR3 is 16 residues long. The CDR3 bases are TGCAGCGTTGAAGACCCACGGACAGGGGACGCTTACGAGCAGTACTTC. Translating it yields CSVEDPRTGDAYEQYF.